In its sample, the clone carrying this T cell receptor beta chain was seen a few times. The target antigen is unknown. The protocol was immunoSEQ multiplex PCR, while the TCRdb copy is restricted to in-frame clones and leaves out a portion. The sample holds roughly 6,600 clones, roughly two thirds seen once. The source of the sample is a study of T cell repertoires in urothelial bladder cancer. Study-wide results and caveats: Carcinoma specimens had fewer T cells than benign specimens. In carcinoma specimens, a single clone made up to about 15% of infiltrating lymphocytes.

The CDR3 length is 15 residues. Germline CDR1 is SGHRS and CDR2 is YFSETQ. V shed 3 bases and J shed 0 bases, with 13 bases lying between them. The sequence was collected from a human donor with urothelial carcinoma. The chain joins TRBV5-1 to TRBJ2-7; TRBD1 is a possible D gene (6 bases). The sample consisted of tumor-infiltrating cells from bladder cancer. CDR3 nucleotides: TGCGCCAGCAGCTCTCAGGGGCAAGGCTCCTACGAGCAGTACTTC. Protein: CASSSQGQGSYEQYF.